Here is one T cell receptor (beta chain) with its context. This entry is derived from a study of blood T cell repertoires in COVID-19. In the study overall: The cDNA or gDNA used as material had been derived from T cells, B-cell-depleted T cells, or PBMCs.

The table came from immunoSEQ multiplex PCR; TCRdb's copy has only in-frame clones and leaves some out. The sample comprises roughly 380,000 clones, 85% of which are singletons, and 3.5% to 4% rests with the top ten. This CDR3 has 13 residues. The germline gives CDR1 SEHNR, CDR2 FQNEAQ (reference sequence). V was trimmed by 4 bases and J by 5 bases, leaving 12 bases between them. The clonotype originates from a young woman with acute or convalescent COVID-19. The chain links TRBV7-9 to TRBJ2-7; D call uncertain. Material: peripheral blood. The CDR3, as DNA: TGTGCCAGCAGCTCCTGGGCTTCGAACGAGCAGTACTTC. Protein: CASSSWASNEQYF.